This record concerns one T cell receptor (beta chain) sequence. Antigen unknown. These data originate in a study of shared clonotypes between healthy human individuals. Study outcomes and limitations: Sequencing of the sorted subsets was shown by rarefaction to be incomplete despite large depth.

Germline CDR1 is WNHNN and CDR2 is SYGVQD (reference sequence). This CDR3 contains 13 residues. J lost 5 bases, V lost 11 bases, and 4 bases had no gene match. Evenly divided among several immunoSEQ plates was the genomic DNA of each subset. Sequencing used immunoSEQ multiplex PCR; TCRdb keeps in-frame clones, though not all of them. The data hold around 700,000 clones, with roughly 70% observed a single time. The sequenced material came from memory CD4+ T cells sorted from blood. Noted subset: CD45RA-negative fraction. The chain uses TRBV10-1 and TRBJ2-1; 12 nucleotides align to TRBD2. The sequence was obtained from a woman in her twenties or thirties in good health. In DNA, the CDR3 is TGCGCCGCAGGACTAGCGGGACACAATGAGCAGTTCTTC. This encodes CAAGLAGHNEQFF.